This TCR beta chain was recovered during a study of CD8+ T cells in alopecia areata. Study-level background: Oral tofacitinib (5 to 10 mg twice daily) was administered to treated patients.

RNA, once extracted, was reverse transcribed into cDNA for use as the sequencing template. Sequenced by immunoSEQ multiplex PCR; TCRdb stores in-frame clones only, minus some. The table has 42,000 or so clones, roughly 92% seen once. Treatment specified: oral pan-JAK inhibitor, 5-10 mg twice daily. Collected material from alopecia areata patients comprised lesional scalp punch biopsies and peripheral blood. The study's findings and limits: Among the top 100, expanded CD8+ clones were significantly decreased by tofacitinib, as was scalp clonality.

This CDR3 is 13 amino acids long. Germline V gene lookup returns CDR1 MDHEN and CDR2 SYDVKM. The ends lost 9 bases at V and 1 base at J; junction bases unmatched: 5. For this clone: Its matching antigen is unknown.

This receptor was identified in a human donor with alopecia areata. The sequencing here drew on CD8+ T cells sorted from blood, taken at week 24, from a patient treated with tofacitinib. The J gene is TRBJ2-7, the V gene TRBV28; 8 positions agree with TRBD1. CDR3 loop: CASRDRTSYEQYF. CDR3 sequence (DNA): TGTGCCAGTCGGGACAGGACGTCCTACGAGCAGTACTTC. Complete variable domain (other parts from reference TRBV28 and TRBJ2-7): DVKVTQSSRYLVKRTGEKVFLECVQDMDHENMFWYRQDPGLGLRLIYFSYDVKMKEKGDIPEGYSVSREKKERFSLILESASTNQTSMYLCASRDRTSYEQYFGPGTRLTVT.